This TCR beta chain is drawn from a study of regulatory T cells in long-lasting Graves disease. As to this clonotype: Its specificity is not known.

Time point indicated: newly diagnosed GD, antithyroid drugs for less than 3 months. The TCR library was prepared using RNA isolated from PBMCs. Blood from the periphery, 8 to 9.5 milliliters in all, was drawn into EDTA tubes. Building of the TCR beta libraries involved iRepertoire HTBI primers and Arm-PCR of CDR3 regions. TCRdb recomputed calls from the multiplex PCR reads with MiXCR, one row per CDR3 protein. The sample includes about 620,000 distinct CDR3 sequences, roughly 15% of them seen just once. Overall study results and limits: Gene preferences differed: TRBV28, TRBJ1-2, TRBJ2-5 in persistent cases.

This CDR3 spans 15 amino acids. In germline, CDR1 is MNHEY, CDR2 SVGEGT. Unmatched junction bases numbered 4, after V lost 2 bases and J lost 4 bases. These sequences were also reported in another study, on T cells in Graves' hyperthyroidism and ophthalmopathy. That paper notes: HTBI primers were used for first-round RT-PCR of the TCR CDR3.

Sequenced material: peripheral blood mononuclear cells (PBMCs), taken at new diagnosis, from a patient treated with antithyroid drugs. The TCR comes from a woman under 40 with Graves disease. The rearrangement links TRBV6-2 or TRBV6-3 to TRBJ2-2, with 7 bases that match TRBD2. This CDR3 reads CASSYGEGSTGELFF. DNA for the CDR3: TGTGCCAGCAGTTACGGGGAGGGAAGCACCGGGGAGCTGTTTTTT.